The 17 T cell receptor beta chains below come from one sample, sequenced in a study of response to subunit inactivated influenza vaccine. TCRdb redid the calling of the RT-PCR reads with MiXCR, one entry per CDR3 protein. The repertoire consists of roughly 670,000 distinct CDR3 sequences, with less than 15% occurring once and the leading ten covering approximately 7.6%. This specimen was PBMCs from blood, taken roughly 2 weeks before vaccination. The receptors shown here come from a man in his forties or fifties who received an inactivated influenza vaccine.

V is TRBV10-3 and J is TRBJ2-1, with D uncertain. This CDR3 is built from 12 residues. The V and J ends lost 2 bases and 8 bases respectively, with 7 bases between them. Germline CDR1 reads ENHRY; CDR2 reads SYGVKD. CDR3 residues: CAISETLDEQFF. In nucleotides, the CDR3 is TGTGCCATCAGTGAGACGTTGGATGAGCAGTTCTTC.

This clonotype was seen a handful of times. The chain carries TRBV12-3 or TRBV12-4 and TRBJ2-1, with a possible D match to TRBD1 (5 bases). V lost 7 bases and J lost 1, with 8 bases in between. This CDR3 is 13 amino acids long. The chain's CDR3 is CASTKGSYNEQFF. The CDR3 DNA reads as TGTGCCAGCACCAAGGGGTCCTACAATGAGCAGTTCTTC.

This clonotype was found a few times. The chain joins TRBV6-1 to TRBJ2-1, with 16 positions matching TRBD2. The V segment lost 5 bases and the J segment 9 bases; nucleotides outside the gene matches: 7. Germline loops: CDR1 MNHNS, CDR2 SASEGT. The CDR3 sequence is 16 residues long. The CDR3 region is CASSQGLAGGPLEQFF. The CDR3 DNA follows: TGTGCCAGCAGTCAGGGACTAGCGGGAGGGCCGCTTGAGCAGTTCTTC.

This clonotype has more than one count but fewer than ten. This sequence joins TRBV3-1 and TRBJ2-2, with D possibly matching TRBD2 (6 bases). The V gene's germline CDR1 is LGHDT and CDR2 YNNKEL (reference sequence). Trimming took 5 bases from V and 5 from J, leaving 12 bases between them. The CDR3 contains 14 residues. CDR3 sequence reads: CASSGTSGTGELFF. The CDR3 DNA follows: TGTGCCAGCAGCGGGACTTCAGGGACCGGGGAGCTGTTTTTT. Based on the CDR3 plus reference TRBV3-1 and TRBJ2-2, the full variable domain is DTAVSQTPKYLVTQMGNDKSIKCEQNLGHDTMYWYKQDSKKFLKIMFSYNNKELIINETVPNRFSPKSPDKAHLNLHINSLELGDSAVYFCASSGTSGTGELFFGEGSRLTVL.

The chain couples TRBV28 to TRBJ2-3, with D maybe TRBD2 (6 bases). Germline values: CDR1 MDHEN, CDR2 SYDVKM. V was cut by 7 bases and J by 4 bases, with 15 bases left in between. This CDR3 is built from 14 residues. The CDR3 DNA sequence: TGTGCCAGCACCCCCGGGGGTCCCGCAGATACGCAGTATTTT. The encoded protein is CASTPGGPADTQYF.

The J gene is TRBJ2-3, the V gene TRBV7-2; 13 bases match TRBD2. V was pared by 3 bases and J by 6 bases, with 3 bases of the junction left unmatched. CDR1 is SGHTA, CDR2 FQGNSA, per germline. This CDR3 comprises 15 residues. CDR3 sequence reads: CASSLGLAGMDTQYF. CDR3 sequence (DNA): TGTGCCAGCAGCTTGGGACTAGCGGGAATGGATACGCAGTATTTT. Complete variable domain (other parts from reference TRBV7-2 and TRBJ2-3): GAGVSQSPSNKVTEKGKDVELRCDPISGHTALYWYRQSLGQGLEFLIYFQGNSAPDKSGLPSDRFSAERTGGSVSTLTIQRTQQEDSAVYLCASSLGLAGMDTQYFGPGTRLTVL.

The V and J genes are TRBV20-1 and TRBJ2-7, with D perhaps TRBD2 (5 bases). The V and J ends lost 1 base and 5 bases respectively, with 6 bases between them. CDR3 length: 11 residues. The V gene's germline CDR1 is DFQATT and CDR2 SNEGSKA (reference sequence). CDR3 region: CSARAGNEQYF. In DNA, the CDR3 is TGCAGTGCTAGAGCGGGAAACGAGCAGTACTTC.

The chain employs TRBV23-1 and TRBJ2-5; D possibly corresponds to TRBD1 (7 bases). TRBV23-1 is annotated as an ORF whose role is uncertain. Between the trimmed V and J ends, which lost 4 bases and 7 bases, there was a span of 16 bases. The CDR3 is made up of 14 amino acids. CDR3 in DNA: TGCGCCAGCAGTCGCAAACGACAGGGAGGGACCCAGTACTTC. Protein sequence: CASSRKRQGGTQYF.

This clonotype was observed many times. The chain combines TRBV5-1 with TRBJ2-1, with D perhaps matching TRBD2 (5 bases). Germline CDR1 reads SGHRS; CDR2 reads YFSETQ. CDR3 length: 14 amino acids. V was pared by 0 bases and J by 8 bases, with 12 bases between. CDR3 sequence reads: CASSLDRGWDEQFF. Written as DNA, the CDR3 is TGCGCCAGCAGCTTGGATCGGGGTTGGGATGAGCAGTTCTTC.

The chain employs TRBV6-1 and TRBJ2-2; D unclear. The CDR3 has 16 residues. The V gene's germline CDR1 is MNHNS and CDR2 SASEGT. The V gene lost 9 bases and the J gene lost 0 bases, with 17 bases spanning the gap. The CDR3 loop is CASSAFGSANTGELFF. CDR3 bases: TGTGCCAGTTCGGCGTTTGGGTCCGCGAACACCGGGGAGCTGTTTTTT.

The sample holds a few counts of this clonotype. J is TRBJ1-6 and V is TRBV20-1, with D perhaps matching TRBD1 (6 bases). Per germline, CDR1 DFQATT and CDR2 SNEGSKA (reference sequence). The length of the CDR3 is 14 residues. V dropped 3 bases and J dropped 6 bases, with 12 bases sitting between them. Here the CDR3 reads CSASWGQTNSPLHF. The CDR3 bases are TGCAGTGCTAGTTGGGGACAAACTAATTCACCCCTCCACTTT.

This clonotype was observed once. CDR3 in amino acids: CSARDPGLLYEQYF. The CDR3 DNA follows: TGCAGTGCTAGAGATCCGGGACTCCTATACGAGCAGTACTTC. This chain connects TRBV20-1 to TRBJ2-7, with D perhaps TRBD2 (6 bases). There are 14 residues in the CDR3. Between the trimmed V and J ends, which lost 0 bases and 4 bases, there was a span of 13 bases. Germline CDR1 is DFQATT and CDR2 is SNEGSKA (reference sequence).

This chain links TRBV27 with TRBJ2-7; a possible D gene is TRBD1 (6 bases). V lost 3 bases and J 4 bases, leaving 10 bases between the germline ends. This CDR3 contains 13 residues. Germline values: CDR1 MNHEY, CDR2 SMNVEV (reference sequence). The CDR3 loop reads CASSFERGYEQYF. CDR3 in DNA: TGTGCCAGCAGTTTTGAGAGGGGGTACGAGCAGTACTTC.

This clonotype has just a few counts. The rearrangement links TRBV4-3 to TRBJ2-2; 7 bases fit TRBD1. Unmatched junction bases numbered 10, after V lost 0 bases and J lost 6 bases. Germline assignment: CDR1 LGHNA and CDR2 YSLEER. This CDR3 contains 17 residues. The CDR3 is CASSQEWGTVKAGELFF. The CDR3 DNA is TGCGCCAGCAGCCAAGAGTGGGGGACAGTTAAGGCCGGGGAGCTGTTTTTT.

This clonotype appeared many times. The CDR3 region is CASSDPTRTSYEQYF. The CDR3 coding sequence is TGTGCCAGCAGTGATCCGACAAGAACCTCCTACGAGCAGTACTTC. The V gene is TRBV25-1, the J gene TRBJ2-7; D remains unclear. The germline gives CDR1 MGHDK, CDR2 SYGVNS. Trimming took off 3 bases at V and 0 bases at J, with 12 bases between the two ends. The CDR3 runs to 15 residues.

This chain links TRBV4-2 with TRBJ2-7; 7 positions match TRBD1. Unmatched junction bases numbered 5, after V lost 0 bases and J lost 3 bases. Germline-derived CDR1 and CDR2 are LGHNA and YNFKEQ. The CDR3 spans 15 residues. DNA for the CDR3: TGTGCCAGCAGCCAAGATGACGACAGGGTCTACGAGCAGTACTTC. Translating it yields CASSQDDDRVYEQYF.

This clonotype was detected many times. The chain couples TRBV5-1 to TRBJ2-5; 11 bases map to TRBD2. Per the germline V gene, CDR1 is SGHRS and CDR2 is YFSETQ. This CDR3 contains 16 residues. Losses at the gene ends were 3 bases for V and 5 bases for J; bases not matched to a gene: 9. CDR3: CASSSTSGVSWETQYF. DNA for the CDR3: TGCGCCAGCAGCTCGACTAGCGGGGTGAGCTGGGAGACCCAGTACTTC.